This record covers a single TCR beta chain. Its antigen is not yet known. Base-call qualities are not available, and no considerably larger clone is one nucleotide away. The donors were healthy, HIV-negative adults who had no recently reported acute infections or vaccinations. Every donor was a Caucasian adult residing in Nashville, Tennessee, USA. CD4+ T cells were enriched by magnetic negative selection; naive cells were then positively selected on CD45RA, and the negative fraction formed the memory subset. Blood was collected by leukapheresis, and PBMCs were isolated by Ficoll-Histopaque density gradient centrifugation and then cryopreserved in liquid nitrogen vapor phase. Purity and quantity of every magnetically sorted T cell population were checked by analytical flow cytometry. Genomic DNA was isolated from every sorted fraction and measured by UV absorbance on a Nanodrop 2000c. This sample stems from a study of shared clonotypes between healthy human individuals (dated by TCRdb to about 2020). For the study in its entirety: A couple of women and a few men aged 18 to 49 years were included in the cohort. To increase sequencing depth and limit assay-specific biases, different laboratories used diverse techniques to prepare libraries and sequence TCR repertoires. The study deeply sequenced blood TCR repertoires of 5 or 6 healthy adults to estimate repertoire size and the extent of clonotype sharing between individuals. Between about 0.85 and 9.5 billion PBMCs per donor were obtained by leukapheresis. Per donor, three plates each were used for CD4 naive and CD4 memory, two for CD8 naive, and one for CD8 memory.

Broader findings and caveats from the paper: Because the study included a small number of donors, the genetic and exposure-history diversity represented was limited. Rarefaction of sorted-subset datasets indicated incomplete sequencing despite the large sequencing depth. Clonotypes shared by all four sorted-subset donors showed higher generation probabilities than non-shared clonotypes. Sampling was restricted to blood, and TCR repertoires in tissues likely differ from the TCR repertoires found in blood. Roughly 5.2% of naive CD4, 3.5% of naive CD8, roughly 2.5% of memory CD4, and about 0.4% of memory CD8 clonotypes were shared across several donors. Based on pairwise subsampling, the degree of clonotype sharing among donors was expected to be affected by sequencing depth. Naive subsets generally had larger estimated clonotype richness than memory subsets did.

Using the deep immunoSEQ assay, multiplex PCR amplified TCR CDR3 regions from genomic DNA. Extracted genomic DNA from each cell subset was distributed evenly across all wells of several immunoSEQ 96-well plates, and each plate was treated as a replicate. Each replicate PCR for sorted subsets received about 210 ng genomic DNA, equal to about 30,000 T cell genomes. The purified libraries were quantified using a Qubit 3.0 fluorometer, sized with a Bioanalyzer 2100, and then quantified again using the KAPA Library Quantification kit. Every immunoSEQ 96-well plate was sequenced on a separate single-read 150-cycle Illumina NextSeq 550 flow cell. The authors processed their data as follows. The immunoSEQ output contained only junctional sequences without quality scores, so filtering could not match that applied to full-length reads. To assign V/J genes and CDR3, sequences were annotated against IMGT germline references using PyIR, a Python wrapper for IgBLAST v1.9. Reads were filtered out if the reads had weak V/J assignments (E-value above 1e-6), no CDR3, stop codons, out-of-frame junctions, or ambiguous translated residues. V3J clonotypes were defined as sequences sharing the same inferred V gene, J gene, and CDR3 amino acid sequence. To compute the percentage overlap between repertoires, the number of shared unique clonotypes was divided by the size of the smaller repertoire. RTK rarefaction, the Chao1 estimator, and Recon v2.1 estimates of unobserved clonotypes were used to assess repertoire richness. Generation probabilities were computed with OLGA for all TCRbeta clonotypes obtained by the gDNA method from several donors. As stored in TCRdb, this immuneACCESS dataset retains in-frame rearrangements with V and J assigned. A fraction of the clones does not appear; measured against another copy, unresolved V genes explain less than half of the discrepancy, and the remainder lacks a known reason. V and J calls and clone size are copied from that table; D and trimming were computed from the DNA. For this sample the table gives a few million clones, of which around nine tenths were detected only once. The ten largest clones take up under 0.15% of the sample.

The CDR3 goes from the cysteine to the phenylalanine over 15 residues. Just CDR3 DNA is preserved here, 45 bases in frame from base 1. The CDR1 and CDR2 encoded by the germline V gene (reference sequence) are LNHDA and SQIVND. The germline V end is reduced by 5 bases and the J end by 6 bases; junction bases left unmatched: 12. The chain links TRBV19 with TRBJ2-7; the central 8 bases match TRBD1. The sample was naive CD4+ T cells sorted from blood. This specimen's cell subset or site label, interpreted: CD45RA+ positively selected. The sequence was collected from a young man in good health. The CDR3 is CASSRYRDRGGEQYF. The sequenced DNA: TGTGCCAGTAGTCGATATAGAGACAGGGGAGGCGAGCAGTACTTC.